This T cell receptor (beta chain) was retrieved from a study of Graves' ophthalmopathy and Graves' hyperthyroidism. Whole-study findings and limits: The model predicted progression of ophthalmopathy with a sensitivity of 70% to 71%, and its specificity was 72% to 85%.

Germline V lookup: CDR1 MNHEY, CDR2 SVGAGI. The V end lost 4 bases, the J end lost 4 bases, and 17 bases lay between the germline ends. The CDR3 totals 15 residues. This clonotype was picked up many times. Its antigen is as yet unknown. As the template, RNA transcripts were used to amplify TCR beta CDR3 regions. An initial RT-PCR round employing HTBI primers preceded a second-round multiplex PCR. TCRdb independently ran MiXCR on the multiplex PCR reads; one entry per CDR3 protein. The sample has 400,000 to 500,000 distinct CDR3 sequences; 20% to 25% are singletons. The sequence was collected from a woman younger than 30 with stable Graves' hyperthyroidism. The chain links TRBV6-5 to TRBJ2-7; D is unclear. Sequencing was carried out using peripheral blood. The CDR3 spells CASSLTRTTVYEQYF. The CDR3 nucleotides are TGTGCCAGCAGTTTAACGAGGACCACCGTTTACGAGCAGTACTTC.